This T cell receptor beta chain was documented in a study of blood T cell repertoires in COVID-19 (TCRdb year 2020). For context, the study as a whole: Collaborator samples came from the United States, Italy and Spain and covered acute and convalescent phases of COVID-19. Where available, HLA class I and class II types were obtained from metadata supplied by the sample provider rather than from assay-based typing. The samples were drawn from two sources: the first 160 participants of the ongoing ImmuneRACE study, and fewer than 1,500 subjects contributed by 6 global collaborators. The repertoires were released in a freely available public database intended as a resource for research on the immune response to SARS-CoV-2. The prospective study material was composed of cDNA or gDNA derived from T cells, B-cell-depleted T cells, or PBMCs. Deeply sampled blood TCRbeta repertoires from subjects exposed to, actively infected with, or recovered from COVID-19 were included in the dataset. The sample metadata nearly always contained a de-identified subject ID, COVID-19 status, age in years and sex.

Broad study findings and their caveats: Clinical and demographic metadata were provided uncurated, with the amount varying by source and participant.

The immunoSEQ Assay, a bias-controlled multiplex PCR, was used to amplify TCRbeta CDR3 regions from genomic DNA. In the paper's pipeline: Within the assay, amplification of reference gene primers was used to estimate how many nucleated cells each sample contained. To quantify the absolute abundance of each unique TCRbeta CDR3 rearrangement, sequence reads were collapsed and filtered. Productive Simpson clonality was computed per sample as the square root of Simpson's diversity index over productive rearrangements. In its TCRdb copy, this immuneACCESS table keeps in-frame sequences only and misses some clones. Where compared with another copy, unresolved V genes explain less than half of these, and the others have no known cause. For V, J and clone size, that table is used; D and trimming come from the DNA. Recorded for this sample are some 150,000 clones; approximately 81% of them occurred a single time. The ten largest make up around two fifths of the sample.

Notes on this clone: The antigen it recognizes is unknown. Per-base quality was not reported, and no clone a single base away is much larger than it.

V trim: 5 bases; J trim: 7 bases; unmatched bases: 11. Including the terminal cysteine and phenylalanine, the CDR3 comprises 15 residues. Solely the CDR3 DNA is kept, with 45 bases framed from the first base. CDR1 MNHEY and CDR2 SVGEGT were looked up in the germline V gene. Collaborating institutions collected whole blood in K2EDTA tubes following their own protocols. For TCRbeta analysis, collaborators shipped samples in one of three forms: frozen whole blood, isolated PBMCs, or DNA extracted from either of those sample types. Sequenced input: peripheral blood. The V and J genes are TRBV6-2 or TRBV6-3 and TRBJ2-3; 8 bases in the junction line up with TRBD2. The receptor's source is a human donor in a cohort sampled during active COVID-19. The DNA sequence is given as TGTGCCAGCAGTATTAGCGGGGCCCTCTGGTATACGCAGTATTTT. Translated, it gives CASSISGALWYTQYF.